This T cell receptor (beta chain) was observed in a study of Graves' ophthalmopathy and Graves' hyperthyroidism. Amplification targeted the TCR beta CDR3 regions, with RNA transcripts as the source material. RT-PCR with HTBI primers came first, then second-round multiplex PCR. One entry per CDR3 protein results from TCRdb running MiXCR on the multiplex PCR reads. The profile shows roughly 500,000 distinct CDR3 sequences, 14% of them singletons. The length of the CDR3 is 15 residues. V was pared by 4 bases and J by 1 base, with 10 bases between. Germline V gene data show CDR1 as MNHEY and CDR2 as SVGAGI. Ophthalmopathy was moderately-to-severely active, CAS at least 3, NOSPECS at least 4, lasting under 3 months. This clonotype was recorded a few times.

The chain uses TRBV6-5 and TRBJ2-2; a possible D gene is TRBD2 (6 bases). Sequencing was carried out using blood. This clonotype was obtained from a woman in her thirties with Graves' ophthalmopathy. The DNA for the CDR3 is TGTGCCAGCAGTTCACTAGCTTTGAACACCGGGGAGCTGTTTTTT. This encodes CASSSLALNTGELFF.